The 20 T cell receptor beta chains in this list originate from one sample, sequenced in a study of regulatory T cells in long-lasting Graves disease. Combining iRepertoire HTBI primers with Arm-PCR of CDR3 regions, the authors built TCR beta libraries. MiXCR, run by TCRdb on the multiplex PCR reads, gives a single entry per CDR3 protein. This table holds a few hundred thousand distinct CDR3 sequences, approximately 25% found once. Stated time point: persistent/refractory GD, antithyroid drugs over 5 years with positive TRAb. With RNA extracted from PBMCs as input, the TCR library was made. The sample in question was peripheral blood mononuclear cells (PBMCs), obtained when the disease was refractory, from a patient treated with antithyroid drugs. Receptors were obtained from a woman aged 40 to 50 with Graves disease.

This clonotype was found many times. The chain is built from TRBV20-1 and TRBJ2-7; 8 bases agree with TRBD1. CDR3 length: 14 amino acids. J lost 6 bases, V lost 4 bases, and 11 bases had no gene match. Germline assignment: CDR1 DFQATT and CDR2 SNEGSKA (reference sequence). The CDR3 coding sequence is TGCAGTGCTATCCTGCCGGACAGGGCTTCCGAGCAGTACTTC. Translated, it gives CSAILPDRASEQYF.

The chain carries TRBV11-2 and TRBJ2-7, with 9 bases aligning to TRBD1. This CDR3 has 17 residues. V dropped 0 bases and J dropped 6; count of bases not matched to a gene: 12. Germline V CDR1 and CDR2: SGHAT, FQNNGV. The CDR3 loop is CASSLDRYRGPEGEQYF. For the CDR3, the DNA is TGTGCCAGCAGCTTAGATCGCTACAGGGGGCCTGAGGGCGAGCAGTACTTC.

This clonotype was seen many times. J is TRBJ1-1 and V is TRBV6-5; weak D call: TRBD1 (5 bases). The germline V and J ends were trimmed by 0 bases and 11 bases, with 13 bases remaining between them. This CDR3 spans 13 amino acids. Germline V gene data show CDR1 as MNHEY and CDR2 as SVGAGI. This chain's CDR3 is CASSYSAGYFAFF. CDR3 coding DNA: TGTGCCAGCAGTTACTCGGCAGGGTATTTTGCTTTCTTT.

Only a few counts were recorded for this clonotype. The gene calls are TRBV19 and TRBJ1-3; TRBD1 agrees at 9 bases. The germline V gene has CDR1 LNHDA and CDR2 SQIVND (reference sequence). This CDR3 has 16 amino acids. V gave up 7 bases and J gave up 2 bases; unmatched junction bases: 9. The CDR3 DNA is TGTGCCAGTACCGCTACCGGGACAGGGACTGGAAACACCATATATTTT. Translation: CASTATGTGTGNTIYF. Complete variable domain (other parts from reference TRBV19 and TRBJ1-3): DGGITQSPKYLFRKEGQNVTLSCEQNLNHDAMYWYRQDPGQGLRLIYYSQIVNDFQKGDIAEGYSVSREKKESFPLTVTSAQKNPTAFYLCASTATGTGTGNTIYFGEGSWLTVV.

Written as DNA, the CDR3 is TGTGCCAGTAGTATCCAGAACACCGGGGAGCTGTTTTTT. Translated, it gives CASSIQNTGELFF. The rearrangement joins TRBV19 to TRBJ2-2; D unclear. Trimming took 3 bases from V and 1 from J, leaving 3 bases between them. CDR1 LNHDA and CDR2 SQIVND come from the germline V gene (reference sequence). The CDR3 extends over 13 amino acids.

The sample holds a few counts of this clonotype. This chain joins TRBV9 and TRBJ2-7; D is possibly TRBD1 (6 bases). Germline CDR1 and CDR2: SGDLS and YYNGEE. This CDR3 has 12 residues. Trimming removed 0 bases from V and 6 bases from J, with 7 bases in between. The DNA for the CDR3 is TGTGCCAGCAGCGTAGGGGGGCTCGAGCAGTACTTC. It translates to CASSVGGLEQYF.

This clonotype was counted once. This sequence joins TRBV28 and TRBJ1-3, with a possible D match to TRBD1 (5 bases). The CDR3 is 13 residues long. V dropped 5 bases and J dropped 2 bases, with 7 bases sitting between them. The V gene's germline CDR1 is MDHEN and CDR2 SYDVKM. The CDR3 nucleotides are TGTGCCAGCAGTGGGGGAGCTGGAAACACCATATATTTT. Translated: CASSGGAGNTIYF.

At least ten counts were recorded for this clonotype. The chain joins TRBV28 to TRBJ2-1, with 9 bases that match TRBD2. The CDR3 consists of 16 residues. The junction had 6 bases not matched to a gene; V was cut back by 2 bases and J by 4 bases. Germline CDR1 and CDR2: MDHEN and SYDVKM. The CDR3 reads CASSLRRLAEYNEQFF. As DNA, the CDR3 is TGTGCCAGCAGTTTACGGAGACTAGCGGAATACAATGAGCAGTTCTTC.

This clonotype was seen more than once but under ten times. This rearrangement joins TRBV5-1 to TRBJ2-2; TRBD1 might be the D (6 bases). The CDR3 extends over 15 amino acids. The V gene's germline CDR1 is SGHRS and CDR2 YFSETQ. The V and J ends lost 4 bases and 6 bases respectively, with 16 bases between them. The CDR3 region has the DNA TGCGCCAGCAGCGGGTCAGGGGCTTGGTCCGGGGAGCTGTTTTTT. Translation: CASSGSGAWSGELFF.

The gene calls are TRBV19 and TRBJ2-7, with TRBD1 matching over 8 bases. From germline, CDR1 is LNHDA and CDR2 SQIVND (reference sequence). With V trimmed by 5 bases and J by 4 bases, 10 bases remained unmatched. The CDR3 loop spans 15 amino acids. In DNA form, the CDR3 reads TGTGCCAGTAGTGAAGGACAGGGAGCCCTTTACGAGCAGTACTTC. It translates to CASSEGQGALYEQYF.

The CDR3 protein is CASSIVSGPYNEQFF. For the CDR3, the DNA is TGTGCCAGTAGTATAGTAAGCGGCCCCTACAATGAGCAGTTCTTC. This chain joins TRBV19 and TRBJ2-1, with D perhaps matching TRBD2 (5 bases). This CDR3 is 15 amino acids long. Trimming left V 1 base short and J 2 bases short, with 9 bases between. CDR1 is LNHDA, CDR2 SQIVND, per germline (reference sequence).

This clonotype has just a few counts. This chain links TRBV24-1 with TRBJ2-3; D is unresolved. CDR3 length: 15 residues. Germline assignment: CDR1 KGHDR and CDR2 SFDVKD. V lost 3 bases to trimming and J lost 2 bases, with 11 bases between them. The CDR3 DNA sequence: TGTGCCACCAGTGATCCGACATCGCTCACAGATACGCAGTATTTT. Amino acids: CATSDPTSLTDTQYF.

The count of this clonotype is one. The gene calls are TRBV28 and TRBJ2-3; D not certain. CDR1 is MDHEN and CDR2 is SYDVKM in the germline V gene. The ends were cut back, 4 bases at V and 2 bases at J, with 10 bases in the middle. This CDR3 comprises 14 residues. CDR3 in amino acids: CASSSPTSTDTQYF. The CDR3 nucleotides read TGTGCCAGCAGTTCCCCCACATCCACAGATACGCAGTATTTT.

This clonotype has only a few counts. The J gene is TRBJ1-2, the V gene TRBV5-1, with D perhaps TRBD1 (5 bases). V was trimmed by 4 bases and J by 5 bases, leaving 15 bases between them. CDR3 length: 14 amino acids. CDR1 and CDR2 (germline): SGHRS, YFSETQ. Written as DNA, the CDR3 is TGCGCCAGCAGCGCGGGGTCAGGGACTTATGGCTACACCTTC. This sequence encodes CASSAGSGTYGYTF. The full variable domain, completed using reference TRBV5-1 and TRBJ1-2, is KAGVTQTPRYLIKTRGQQVTLSCSPISGHRSVSWYQQTPGQGLQFLFEYFSETQRNKGNFPGRFSGRQFSNSRSEMNVSTLELGDSALYLCASSAGSGTYGYTFGSGTRLTVV.

Note on this clonotype: This is likely an artifact of a read error, given a far larger clone one base away. The rearrangement links TRBV12-3 or TRBV12-4 to TRBJ2-7, with TRBD1 matching over 7 bases. CDR3 size: 13 residues. Trimming at V came to 8 bases and at J to 0 bases, leaving 4 bases not matched to a gene. CDR3: CASGSGGSYEQYF. The CDR3 nucleotides are TGTGCCAGCGGTTCAGGGGGCTCCTACGAGCAGTACTTC.

This clonotype was recorded a few times. The V call is TRBV30, the J call TRBJ2-2; no clear D gene. This CDR3 region has 14 residues. CDR1 is GTSNPN and CDR2 is SVGIG in the germline V gene (reference sequence). The V end lost 0 bases, the J end lost 10 bases, and 15 bases lay between the germline ends. In DNA, the CDR3 is TGTGCCTGGAGTGTTCTGGGTGGCGCAGTGGAGCTGTTTTTT. Protein product: CAWSVLGGAVELFF.

The rearrangement links TRBV10-2 to TRBJ1-5, with 7 bases aligning to TRBD1. The CDR3 extends over 17 amino acids. Trimming at V came to 1 base and at J to 0 bases, leaving 6 bases not matched to a gene. Germline lookup yields CDR1 WSHSY and CDR2 SAAADI. CDR3 sequence reads: CASSEFPGQHSNQPQHF. The DNA for the CDR3 is TGCGCCAGCAGTGAGTTTCCGGGACAGCATAGCAATCAGCCCCAGCATTTT.

This clonotype was seen at least ten times. The chain employs TRBV6-1 and TRBJ1-2, with a tentative D call TRBD1 (5 bases). CDR1 is MNHNS, CDR2 SASEGT, per germline. The V gene lost 5 bases and the J gene lost 6 bases, with 19 bases spanning the gap. The CDR3 runs 15 residues. The CDR3 sequence: CASSRSRDSLNGYTF. The CDR3 nucleotides are TGTGCCAGCAGTCGCTCCCGGGACTCTTTAAATGGCTACACCTTC.

This clonotype was picked up many times. V gene TRBV27 combines with J gene TRBJ1-1; D gene unclear. CDR1 and CDR2 (germline): MNHEY, SMNVEV (reference sequence). The ends were cut back, 6 bases at V and 1 base at J, with 18 bases in the middle. The CDR3 contains 16 residues. CDR3 amino acids: CASSRWATTANTEAFF. In DNA, the CDR3 is TGTGCCAGCAGCCGGTGGGCAACGACGGCGAACACTGAAGCTTTCTTT.

This clonotype was picked up many times. CDR3 nucleotide sequence: TGTGCCAGCAGCTTAGGGCTACGGGATTCTGAGACCCAGTACTTC. This sequence encodes CASSLGLRDSETQYF. V is TRBV7-3 and J is TRBJ2-5, with a tentative D call TRBD2 (5 bases). This CDR3 is 15 amino acids long. The V end lost 2 bases, the J end lost 5 bases, and 15 bases lay between the germline ends. Germline assignment: CDR1 SGHTA and CDR2 FQGTGA.